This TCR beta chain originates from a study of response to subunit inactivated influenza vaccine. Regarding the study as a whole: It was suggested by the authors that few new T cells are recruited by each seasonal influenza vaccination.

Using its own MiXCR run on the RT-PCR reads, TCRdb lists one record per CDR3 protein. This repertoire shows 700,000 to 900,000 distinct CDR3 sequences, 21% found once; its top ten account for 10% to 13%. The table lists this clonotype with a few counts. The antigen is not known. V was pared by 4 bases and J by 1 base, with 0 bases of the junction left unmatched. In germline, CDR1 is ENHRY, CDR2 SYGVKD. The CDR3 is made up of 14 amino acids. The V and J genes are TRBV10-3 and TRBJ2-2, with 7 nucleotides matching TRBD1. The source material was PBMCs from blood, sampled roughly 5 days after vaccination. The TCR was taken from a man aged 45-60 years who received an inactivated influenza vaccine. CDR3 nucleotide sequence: TGTGCCATCAGTGGACAGGGGAACACCGGGGAGCTGTTTTTT. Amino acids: CAISGQGNTGELFF.